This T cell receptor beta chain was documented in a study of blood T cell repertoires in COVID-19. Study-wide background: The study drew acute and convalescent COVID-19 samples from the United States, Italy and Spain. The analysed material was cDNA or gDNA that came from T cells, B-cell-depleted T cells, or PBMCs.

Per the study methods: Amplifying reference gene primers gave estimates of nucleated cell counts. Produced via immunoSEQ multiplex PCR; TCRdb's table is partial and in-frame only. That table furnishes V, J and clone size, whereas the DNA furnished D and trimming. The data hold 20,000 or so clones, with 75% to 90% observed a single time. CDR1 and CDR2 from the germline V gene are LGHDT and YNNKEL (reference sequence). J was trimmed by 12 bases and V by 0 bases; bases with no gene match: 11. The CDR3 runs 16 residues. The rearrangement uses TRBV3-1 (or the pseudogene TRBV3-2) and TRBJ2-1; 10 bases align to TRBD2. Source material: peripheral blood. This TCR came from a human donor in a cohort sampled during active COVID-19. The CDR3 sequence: CASSQDSAGGLIGQFF. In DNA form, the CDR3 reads TGTGCCAGCAGCCAAGATTCAGCGGGAGGGTTAATAGGGCAGTTCTTC.